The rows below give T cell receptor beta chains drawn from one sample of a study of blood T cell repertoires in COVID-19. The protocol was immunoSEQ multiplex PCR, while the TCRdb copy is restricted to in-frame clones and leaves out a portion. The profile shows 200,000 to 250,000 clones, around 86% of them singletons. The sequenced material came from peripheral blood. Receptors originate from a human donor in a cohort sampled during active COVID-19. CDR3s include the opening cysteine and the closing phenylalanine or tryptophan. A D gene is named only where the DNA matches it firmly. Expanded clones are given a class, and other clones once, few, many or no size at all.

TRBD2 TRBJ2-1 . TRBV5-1 CASSSGGLVVEQFF TGCGCCAGCAGCTCGGGGGGACTAGTGGTCGAGCAGTTCTTC
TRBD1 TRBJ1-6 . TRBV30 CAWRARGTRNSPLHF TGTGCCTGGAGGGCCAGGGGGACCCGTAATTCACCCCTCCACTTT
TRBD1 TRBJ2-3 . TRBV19 CASSRGTGTDTQYF TGTGCCAGTAGTAGGGGGACAGGCACAGATACGCAGTATTTT
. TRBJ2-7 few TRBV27 CASSPRGTDPYEQYF TGTGCCAGCAGTCCCCGGGGGACAGACCCTTACGAGCAGTACTTC
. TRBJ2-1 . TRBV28 CASSFFDPRGYNEQFF TGTGCCAGCAGTTTTTTCGACCCCCGAGGTTACAATGAGCAGTTCTTC
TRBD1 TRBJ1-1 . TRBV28 CASSVNRGSNTEAFF TGTGCCAGCAGTGTGAACAGGGGGTCGAACACTGAAGCTTTCTTT
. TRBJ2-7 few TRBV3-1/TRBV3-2 CASSQVYSGYEQYF TGTGCCAGCAGCCAAGTCTACAGTGGCTACGAGCAGTACTTC
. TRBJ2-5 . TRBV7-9 CASSLWGSGEETQYF TGTGCCAGCAGCTTGTGGGGTAGCGGTGAAGAGACCCAGTACTTC
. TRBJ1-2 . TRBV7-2 CASSLLGARGYTF TGTGCCAGCAGCTTACTGGGGGCGCGGGGCTACACCTTC
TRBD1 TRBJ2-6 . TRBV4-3 CASSPVGGTGANVLTF TGCGCCAGCAGCCCAGTAGGGGGCACCGGGGCCAACGTCCTGACTTTC
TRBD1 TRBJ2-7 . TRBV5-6 CASSPTGLWEQYF TGTGCCAGCAGCCCGACAGGGCTCTGGGAGCAGTACTTC
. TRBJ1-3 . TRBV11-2 CASSLVAVSGNTIYF TGTGCCAGCAGCTTAGTAGCGGTCTCTGGAAACACCATATATTTT
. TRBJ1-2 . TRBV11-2 CASSASRGSLYGYTF TGTGCCAGCAGCGCTTCCCGCGGCAGCTTGTATGGCTACACCTTC
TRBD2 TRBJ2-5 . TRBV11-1 CASSPLAVQETQYF TGTGCCAGCAGCCCTCTAGCGGTTCAAGAGACCCAGTACTTC
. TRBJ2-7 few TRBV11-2 CASSLSRGPTYEQYF TGTGCCAGCAGCTTAAGCAGGGGTCCCACCTACGAGCAGTACTTC
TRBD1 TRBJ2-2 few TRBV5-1 CASAPTGETGELFF TGCGCCAGCGCCCCAACAGGGGAAACCGGGGAGCTGTTTTTT
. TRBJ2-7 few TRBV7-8 CASSPDSLEQYF TGTGCCAGCAGCCCCGACTCCCTCGAGCAGTACTTC
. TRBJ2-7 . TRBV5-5 CASRTPGGIHEQYF TGTGCCAGCAGAACCCCGGGCGGGATCCACGAGCAGTACTTC
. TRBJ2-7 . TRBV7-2 CASSLVVSNHEQYF TGTGCCAGCAGCTTAGTTGTTAGCAACCACGAGCAGTACTTC
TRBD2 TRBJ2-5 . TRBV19 CASRGSGRETQYF TGTGCCAGTAGGGGTAGCGGGAGAGAGACCCAGTACTTC
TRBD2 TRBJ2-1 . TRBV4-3 CASSQIGTRYNEQFF TGCGCCAGCAGCCAGATCGGGACTAGATACAATGAGCAGTTCTTC
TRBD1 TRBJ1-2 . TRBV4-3 CASSQDRAGGNYGYTF TGCGCCAGCAGCCAAGATCGGGCAGGGGGGAACTATGGCTACACCTTC
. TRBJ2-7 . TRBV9 CASSVGVLGARQYF TGTGCCAGCAGCGTTGGGGTCCTGGGGGCTCGGCAGTACTTC
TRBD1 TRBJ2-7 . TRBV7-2 CASSPRRDRVSYEQYF TGTGCCAGCAGCCCACGAAGGGACAGGGTGTCCTACGAGCAGTACTTC
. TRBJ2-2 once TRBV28 CASSFAGAEIGELFF TGTGCCAGCAGTTTCGCGGGGGCGGAGATCGGGGAGCTGTTTTTT
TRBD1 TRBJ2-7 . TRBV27 CASSSNRGSYEQYF TGTGCCAGCAGTTCTAACAGGGGCTCCTACGAGCAGTACTTC
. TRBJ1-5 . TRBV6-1 CASSEGFGDQPQHF TGTGCCAGCAGTGAAGGATTTGGAGATCAGCCCCAGCATTTT
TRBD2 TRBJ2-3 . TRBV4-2 CASSQLAGGPDTQYF TGTGCCAGCAGCCAACTAGCGGGAGGGCCAGATACGCAGTATTTT
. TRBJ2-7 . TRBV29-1 CSVEDLEGLGYEQYF TGCAGCGTTGAAGATCTCGAAGGACTGGGCTACGAGCAGTACTTC
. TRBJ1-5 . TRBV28 CASREVNQPQHF TGTGCCAGCAGGGAGGTAAATCAGCCCCAGCATTTT